The sequence of this T cell receptor beta chain was determined in a study of PD-L1 blockade in urothelial cancer. This clone is termed medium-sized. Germline CDR1 reads SNHLY; CDR2 reads FYNNEI. The J segment lost 3 bases and the V segment lost 1 base, leaving 5 bases of the junction unmatched. CDR3 length: 16 residues. Profiled with immunoSEQ multiplex PCR; TCRdb holds only in-frame clones, not every one. This sample has about 30,000 clones, with around 85% found just once. The chain uses TRBV2 and TRBJ2-7; TRBD1 matches 11 bases. The source is a man aged 45 to 65 with urothelial cancer. Sequences were derived from PBMCs, sampled around atezolizumab (anti-PD-L1) treatment. CDR3 DNA sequence: TGTGCCAGCAGTGAAGGGTGGGGGACAGGGGGCTACGAGCAGTACTTC. Translation: CASSEGWGTGGYEQYF. Looking up the rest from reference TRBV2 and TRBJ2-7 gives the full variable domain: EPEVTQTPSHQVTQMGQEVILRCVPISNHLYFYWYRQILGQKVEFLVSFYNNEISEKSEIFDDQFSVERPDGSNFTLKIRSTKLEDSAMYFCASSEGWGTGGYEQYFGPGTRLTVT.